This T cell receptor (beta chain) came from a study of T-cell memory formation after mild COVID-19. CDR3 length: 12 residues. Deletions cut 5 bases from V and 3 bases from J, with 10 bases between. Germline loops: CDR1 DFQATT, CDR2 SNEGSKA (reference sequence). TCR alpha and TCR beta cDNA libraries carrying sample barcodes and UMIs came from 5'RACE with constant-segment primers. One entry per CDR3 protein results from TCRdb running MiXCR on the 5' RACE reads. The data show about 90,000 distinct CDR3 sequences, about 13% seen once. Points from the study as a whole: Among CD4+ contracting clones, most were CM and EM, and CD8+ ones EMRA.

This clonotype has just a few counts. Its specificity is not known. Sequenced sample: PBMCs or a T cell subset sorted from them (not recorded which). The clonotype was recovered from an adult woman who had mild COVID-19 (a few samples of this study predate the infection). Cell type and time point are not known. The chain has TRBV20-1 and TRBJ1-2; no clear D gene. The CDR3 DNA sequence: TGCAGTGCTCCGCCGGGATACTATGGCTACACCTTC. Residues: CSAPPGYYGYTF.